These T cell receptor beta chains were read from a single sample in a study of blood T cells in healthy people across ages. TCRdb called the 5' RACE reads again in MiXCR, with one record for every CDR3 protein. The sample has 780,000 or so distinct CDR3 sequences; about 55% are singletons. Sequenced input: blood. The receptors were sampled from an elderly man in good health. The CDR3 runs from the conserved cysteine through the conserved F or W. D genes are given only for firm matches. Not all rows give a size; the values are once, few, many and, for expanded clones, a class.

CDR3nt: TGTGCCAGCAGCCGACTAGCGGGAGAATTGAAGACCCAGTACTTC
CDR3aa: CASSRLAGELKTQYF
abundance: .
v_gene: TRBV3-1
j_gene: TRBJ2-5
d_gene: TRBD2
len: 15

CDR3nt: TGTGCCAGCAGGGTAGCGGGAGGGCCAACTAATGAGCAGTTCTTC
CDR3aa: CASRVAGGPTNEQFF
abundance: .
v_gene: TRBV7-2
j_gene: TRBJ2-1
d_gene: TRBD2
len: 15

CDR3nt: TGTGCCAGCAGCCGCCGACTAGCGGAGACCCAGTACTTC
CDR3aa: CASSRRLAETQYF
abundance: .
v_gene: TRBV7-8
j_gene: TRBJ2-5
d_gene: TRBD2
len: 13

CDR3nt: TGTGCCAGCACTCTCGACGACTACAATGAGCAGTTCTTC
CDR3aa: CASTLDDYNEQFF
abundance: .
v_gene: TRBV28
j_gene: TRBJ2-1
d_gene: .
len: 13

CDR3nt: TGTGCCAGCAGCCTAGGGGTGGGATCGGGTCAGCCCCAACATTTT
CDR3aa: CASSLGVGSGQPQHF
abundance: .
v_gene: TRBV7-2
j_gene: TRBJ1-5
d_gene: .
len: 15

CDR3nt: TGCGCCAGCAGCTTGGGGGCGAGGGACCGGCTAACCTCCTACAATGAGCAGTTCTTC
CDR3aa: CASSLGARDRLTSYNEQFF
abundance: .
v_gene: TRBV5-1
j_gene: TRBJ2-1
d_gene: .
len: 19

CDR3nt: TGCAGTGCTAGAGGGCGGGAGCTTTACGAGCAGTACTTC
CDR3aa: CSARGRELYEQYF
abundance: .
v_gene: TRBV20-1
j_gene: TRBJ2-7
d_gene: TRBD2
len: 13

CDR3nt: TGCAGTGCTAGAGCTCTCGGGACTAGCGGGACCCTCTCCTACAATGAGCAGTTCTTC
CDR3aa: CSARALGTSGTLSYNEQFF
abundance: .
v_gene: TRBV20-1
j_gene: TRBJ2-1
d_gene: TRBD2
len: 19

CDR3nt: TGCGCCAGCAGCTTTACGCTGGGACAGGGGGCACTTGGGACTGAAGCTTTCTTT
CDR3aa: CASSFTLGQGALGTEAFF
abundance: .
v_gene: TRBV5-1
j_gene: TRBJ1-1
d_gene: TRBD1
len: 18

CDR3nt: TGCAGCGTTGAAGCCCGGGGGGGCCAGGGCACTGAAGCTTTCTTT
CDR3aa: CSVEARGGQGTEAFF
abundance: .
v_gene: TRBV29-1
j_gene: TRBJ1-1
d_gene: .
len: 15

CDR3nt: TGTGCCATCAGTGAACCCACTCGATACAATGAGCAGTTCTTC
CDR3aa: CAISEPTRYNEQFF
abundance: .
v_gene: TRBV10-3
j_gene: TRBJ2-1
d_gene: .
len: 14

CDR3nt: TGTGCCAGCAGCGGCGGACTAGCGGGAGCAAGGGATACGCAGTATTTT
CDR3aa: CASSGGLAGARDTQYF
abundance: .
v_gene: TRBV7-9
j_gene: TRBJ2-3
d_gene: TRBD2
len: 16

CDR3nt: TGCGCCAGCAGCCAAGAAACTAGCCCCACCGTCGAGTACAATGAGCAGTACTTC
CDR3aa: CASSQETSPTVEYNEQYF
abundance: .
v_gene: TRBV4-1
j_gene: TRBJ2-7
d_gene: .
len: 18

CDR3nt: TGTACCATCAGAGTAGCGGGAGGGAGGCCAGATACGCAGTATTTT
CDR3aa: CTIRVAGGRPDTQYF
abundance: .
v_gene: TRBV10-3
j_gene: TRBJ2-3
d_gene: TRBD2
len: 15

CDR3nt: TGTGCCGGCAGCTCCCAGGGATACTACGAGCAGTACTTC
CDR3aa: CAGSSQGYYEQYF
abundance: once
v_gene: TRBV7-3
j_gene: TRBJ2-7
d_gene: .
len: 13

CDR3nt: TGTGCCAGCAGTTACTCGATCCGGGGAGATACGCAGTATTTT
CDR3aa: CASSYSIRGDTQYF
abundance: .
v_gene: TRBV6-5
j_gene: TRBJ2-3
d_gene: .
len: 14

CDR3nt: TGTGCCAGCGAGGACAGGCCTGGGACTAGCGGGAGCAAAGAGACCCAGTACTTC
CDR3aa: CASEDRPGTSGSKETQYF
abundance: .
v_gene: TRBV6-1
j_gene: TRBJ2-5
d_gene: TRBD2
len: 18

CDR3nt: TGCAGCGTTGGCCTAGCGGTGTCTAGGTACGAGCAGTACTTC
CDR3aa: CSVGLAVSRYEQYF
abundance: many
v_gene: TRBV29-1
j_gene: TRBJ2-7
d_gene: TRBD2
len: 14

CDR3nt: TGCGCCAGCAGCTTTTGGCCTACGGGGATAGCGCAAACCTACGAGCAGTACTTC
CDR3aa: CASSFWPTGIAQTYEQYF
abundance: .
v_gene: TRBV5-1
j_gene: TRBJ2-7
d_gene: .
len: 18

CDR3nt: TGTGCCAGCAGCGTAGGGGGGTCGAGGGGCTACACCTTC
CDR3aa: CASSVGGSRGYTF
abundance: .
v_gene: TRBV9
j_gene: TRBJ1-2
d_gene: .
len: 13

CDR3nt: TGTGCCAGCAGCAGGGGCAGGGCCTACGAGCAGTACTTC
CDR3aa: CASSRGRAYEQYF
abundance: .
v_gene: TRBV21-1
j_gene: TRBJ2-7
d_gene: .
len: 13

CDR3nt: TGTGCCAGCAGCGAACCGAGGGACAGCGAACGGGGGGATGGCTACACCTTC
CDR3aa: CASSEPRDSERGDGYTF
abundance: .
v_gene: TRBV27
j_gene: TRBJ1-2
d_gene: TRBD1
len: 17

CDR3nt: TGTGCCAGCAGCTCCCCCGGGACCCTGGGCTCCTACGAGCAGTACTTC
CDR3aa: CASSSPGTLGSYEQYF
abundance: few
v_gene: TRBV7-2
j_gene: TRBJ2-7
d_gene: .
len: 16

CDR3nt: TGCGCCAGCAGCTTGGAGGGCAGGGGGATAGACATTCAGTACTTC
CDR3aa: CASSLEGRGIDIQYF
abundance: .
v_gene: TRBV5-1
j_gene: TRBJ2-4
d_gene: TRBD1
len: 15

CDR3nt: TGTGCCAGCACCCCGGGTTTGGTAGGTTACGAGCAGTACTTC
CDR3aa: CASTPGLVGYEQYF
abundance: few
v_gene: TRBV28
j_gene: TRBJ2-7
d_gene: .
len: 14

CDR3nt: TGTGCCAGCAGTGAAAACAGGGGGCCTAATGAAAAACTGTTTTTT
CDR3aa: CASSENRGPNEKLFF
abundance: few
v_gene: TRBV6-1
j_gene: TRBJ1-4
d_gene: TRBD1
len: 15

CDR3nt: TGCAGCGTTAGGTCAGAGCGGACAGATACGCAGTATTTT
CDR3aa: CSVRSERTDTQYF
abundance: once
v_gene: TRBV29-1
j_gene: TRBJ2-3
d_gene: .
len: 13

CDR3nt: TGTGCCAGCAGCAAAAAAGGGGGGCTCAACACCGGGGAGCTGTTTTTT
CDR3aa: CASSKKGGLNTGELFF
abundance: .
v_gene: TRBV11-1
j_gene: TRBJ2-2
d_gene: .
len: 16

CDR3nt: TGTGCCATCCTCAGGGGGCAGGGGACGAGGGAGCAGTACTTC
CDR3aa: CAILRGQGTREQYF
abundance: .
v_gene: TRBV6-1
j_gene: TRBJ2-5
d_gene: TRBD1
len: 14

CDR3nt: TGTGCCAGCAGCGTAGTGATCCCCGCCTACGAGCAGTACTTC
CDR3aa: CASSVVIPAYEQYF
abundance: few
v_gene: TRBV9
j_gene: TRBJ2-7
d_gene: .
len: 14

CDR3nt: TGTGCCATCAGTGAGGGCAATGAGCAGTTCTTC
CDR3aa: CAISEGNEQFF
abundance: few
v_gene: TRBV10-3
j_gene: TRBJ2-1
d_gene: .
len: 11

CDR3nt: TGCAGCGTTGATGTGCGGGATCGGGGGACAGGGGTTCGAGATACGCAGTATTTT
CDR3aa: CSVDVRDRGTGVRDTQYF
abundance: few
v_gene: TRBV29-1
j_gene: TRBJ2-3
d_gene: TRBD1
len: 18

CDR3nt: TGTGTCAGCAGCTTTCCGGGACTAGCGGGAGGGAATGAGCAGTTCTTC
CDR3aa: CVSSFPGLAGGNEQFF
abundance: .
v_gene: TRBV7-9
j_gene: TRBJ2-1
d_gene: TRBD2
len: 16

CDR3nt: TGTGCCAGCAGCGGTCGGACAGGGCCCAATCAGCCCCAGCATTTT
CDR3aa: CASSGRTGPNQPQHF
abundance: .
v_gene: TRBV7-2
j_gene: TRBJ1-5
d_gene: TRBD1
len: 15

CDR3nt: TGCAGTGCTACACGGGTGCTCCTTTTTCGGCAGGCCCAGTACTTC
CDR3aa: CSATRVLLFRQAQYF
abundance: .
v_gene: TRBV20-1
j_gene: TRBJ2-7
d_gene: .
len: 15

CDR3nt: TGCGCCAGCAGGCGCACAGGGAACGACGAGCAGTACTTC
CDR3aa: CASRRTGNDEQYF
abundance: .
v_gene: TRBV10-1
j_gene: TRBJ2-7
d_gene: .
len: 13